The 15 T cell receptor beta chains below come from one sample, sequenced in a study of blood T cell repertoires in COVID-19. Data came from immunoSEQ multiplex PCR; TCRdb stores just in-frame clones and leaves some out. The sample lists roughly 190,000 clones, about 88% occurring once. The sample was PBMCs or T cells enriched from blood (not recorded which). These receptors were collected from a woman in her 40s in a cohort exposed to, infected with or recovered from COVID-19 (not recorded which).

In this sample, this clone turned up once. This sequence joins TRBV7-2 and TRBJ2-7, with TRBD2 matching over 13 bases. The V gene's germline CDR1 is SGHTA and CDR2 FQGNSA. J was trimmed by 3 bases and V by 5 bases; bases with no gene match: 4. The CDR3 is 15 amino acids. The CDR3 reads CASSPTSGGIYEQYF. The DNA for the CDR3 is TGTGCCAGCAGCCCGACTAGCGGGGGGATCTACGAGCAGTACTTC.

This clone was seen more than once but under ten times. The chain couples TRBV30 to TRBJ1-5, with 8 bases that match TRBD1. V shed 7 bases, J shed 6 bases, and the junction held 8 bases outside the gene matches. There are 13 residues in the CDR3. CDR1 is GTSNPN, CDR2 SVGIG, per germline (reference sequence). The DNA of the CDR3 is TGTGCCTTGGACAGGGAGCGCGGTCAGCCCCAGCATTTT. Protein: CALDRERGQPQHF.

This sequence joins TRBV9 and TRBJ1-1, with D maybe TRBD1 (6 bases). Germline V gives CDR1 SGDLS, CDR2 YYNGEE. This CDR3 comprises 16 residues. Trimming took off 3 bases at V and 0 bases at J, with 15 bases between the two ends. The CDR3 DNA is TGTGCCAGCAGCGAAACCGGGGGGGCGGTGAACACTGAAGCTTTCTTT. Encoded protein: CASSETGGAVNTEAFF.

The chain has TRBV7-2 and TRBJ2-3; 7 nucleotides align to TRBD1. Per the germline V gene, CDR1 is SGHTA and CDR2 is FQGNSA. V was clipped by 6 bases and J by 9 bases; unmatched bases: 15. The CDR3 is 15 residues long. As DNA, the CDR3 is TGTGCCAGCAGTTTGGTGACAGGGCCATTAAGGACGCAGTATTTT. Translated, it gives CASSLVTGPLRTQYF.

This chain links TRBV19 with TRBJ2-7; 14 bases line up with TRBD2. Trimming took 1 base from V and 7 from J; bases not matched to a gene: 3. The CDR3 totals 15 residues. The germline gives CDR1 LNHDA, CDR2 SQIVND (reference sequence). CDR3: CASSIGLAGGFEQYF. For the CDR3, the DNA is TGTGCCAGTAGTATAGGACTAGCGGGAGGGTTTGAGCAGTACTTC.

The chain is built from TRBV10-1 and TRBJ1-3; TRBD1 aligns across 9 bases. Trimming at V came to 3 bases and at J to 4 bases, leaving 4 bases not matched to a gene. The CDR3 runs 15 residues. Germline V gene data show CDR1 as WNHNN and CDR2 as SYGVQD (reference sequence). Here the CDR3 reads CASSDRTGDGNTIYF. The CDR3 nucleotides read TGCGCCAGCAGTGATAGGACAGGGGACGGAAACACCATATATTTT.

This clone occurred once. V is TRBV10-2 and J is TRBJ1-1; tentatively, D is TRBD1 (6 bases). Germline loops: CDR1 WSHSY, CDR2 SAAADI. This CDR3 region has 14 residues. Trimming stripped 3 bases from V and 9 bases from J, with 17 bases between. The CDR3 sequence is CASSDNREMSKAFF. The CDR3 DNA reads as TGCGCCAGCAGTGACAACAGGGAAATGAGCAAAGCTTTCTTT.

DNA of the CDR3: TGTGCCAGCAGCCTAAATCGAAAGCGGGGCTACACCTTC. Encoded protein: CASSLNRKRGYTF. This chain joins TRBV27 and TRBJ1-2; unclear D gene. Germline-derived CDR1 and CDR2 are MNHEY and SMNVEV (reference sequence). The CDR3 sequence is 13 residues long. The V end was cut by 6 bases, the J end by 8 bases, with 16 bases between.

The chain employs TRBV27 and TRBJ2-5, with TRBD1 matching 8 bases. The germline V gene has CDR1 MNHEY and CDR2 SMNVEV (reference sequence). Unmatched junction bases numbered 8, after V lost 6 bases and J lost 5 bases. The CDR3 runs 14 residues. Written as DNA, the CDR3 is TGTGCCAGCAGCTTGGGCAGGGGGCTGGAGACCCAGTACTTC. Amino acids: CASSLGRGLETQYF.

This clone showed up just once. The chain is built from TRBV30 and TRBJ1-3; 7 nucleotides match TRBD1. The CDR3 has 15 amino acids. Germline trimming cut 8 bases from V and 1 base from J; bases unmatched to any gene: 11. Germline CDR1 reads GTSNPN; CDR2 reads SVGIG (reference sequence). This CDR3 reads CAVRGLVSSGNTIYF. CDR3 DNA sequence: TGTGCCGTCAGGGGGTTAGTAAGTTCTGGAAACACCATATATTTT.

The rearrangement links TRBV15 to TRBJ1-1; TRBD1 agrees at 9 bases. Germline assignment: CDR1 LNHNV and CDR2 YYDKDF (reference sequence). Losses at the gene ends were 5 bases for V and 6 bases for J; bases not matched to a gene: 4. The CDR3 spans 13 residues. As DNA, the CDR3 is TGTGCCACCAGCCCCCGGACAGGGGCTGAAGCTTTCTTT. Protein: CATSPRTGAEAFF. Supplemented by reference TRBV15 and TRBJ1-1, the full variable domain reads DAMVIQNPRYQVTQFGKPVTLSCSQTLNHNVMYWYQQKSSQAPKLLFHYYDKDFNNEADTPDNFQSRRPNTSFCFLDIRSPGLGDTAMYLCATSPRTGAEAFFGQGTRLTVV.

The CDR3 loop is CASSLRGHYEQYF. The CDR3 bases are TGTGCCAGCAGCTTAAGGGGACACTACGAGCAGTACTTC. The chain recombines TRBV11-3 with TRBJ2-7; D may be TRBD1 (6 bases). Deletions cut 2 bases from V and 3 bases from J, with 8 bases between. The CDR3 loop spans 13 amino acids. In germline, CDR1 is SGHNT, CDR2 YENEEA.

The V call is TRBV4-3, the J call TRBJ2-4; a possible D gene is TRBD1 (6 bases). The CDR3 is 17 amino acids. Trimming shortened V by 0 bases and J by 3 bases, and 15 bases separated the two germline ends. CDR1 is LGHNA and CDR2 is YSLEER in the germline V gene. CDR3 region: CASSQDNWGRNKNIQYF. CDR3 sequence (DNA): TGCGCCAGCAGCCAAGATAACTGGGGGCGCAACAAAAACATTCAGTACTTC.

V is TRBV10-2 and J is TRBJ1-5; TRBD1 is a possible D gene (6 bases). CDR3 length equals 15 residues. Germline V CDR1 and CDR2: WSHSY, SAAADI. With 0 bases removed from V and 2 bases from J, the gap between germline ends came to 8 bases. The CDR3 DNA reads TGCGCCAGCAGTGAGTCGACAGGTGGCAATCAGCCCCAGCATTTT. It specifies CASSESTGGNQPQHF.

The CDR3 sequence: CASSPSPGPNYGYTF. The CDR3 nucleotides read TGTGCCAGCAGCCCTAGCCCAGGACCTAACTATGGCTACACCTTC. The rearrangement uses TRBV11-2 and TRBJ1-2; D gene unclear. CDR3 size: 15 residues. V shed 5 bases and J shed 0 bases, with 13 bases lying between them. The V gene's germline CDR1 is SGHAT and CDR2 FQNNGV.